The sequence of this TCR beta chain was determined in a study of human T cells and chemical hapten exposure. Background on the study: Per-sample TCR yield variation was attributed mainly to small pooled library volume differences.

Germline CDR1 reads DFQATT; CDR2 reads SNEGSKA (reference sequence). The CDR3 has 14 amino acids. V dropped 4 bases and J dropped 2; count of bases not matched to a gene: 5. MiXCR, run by TCRdb on the RACE reads, gives a single entry per CDR3 protein. The sample consists of about 100,000 distinct CDR3 sequences, approximately 10% of them appearing once. Findings and caveats of the study: With alopecia, donors may have immune responses unlike healthy people's.

About this clonotype itself: Its target is not known.

Stated time point: patch test 2, 6 weeks after DPC sensitization. Treatment defined: therapeutic diphenylcyclopropenone sensitization with weekly scalp DPC. This clonotype was sampled from a woman aged 35 to 49 with alopecia areata. Some clones in this sample may be carry-over from other donors' samples. The rearrangement uses TRBV20-1 and TRBJ1-3; 7 nucleotides align to TRBD1. Here the sequenced sample was whole blood, taken in connection with sensitization to the hapten diphenylcyclopropenone (DPC). CDR3 sequence: CSATPTGTGNTIYF. The CDR3 DNA sequence: TGCAGTGCTACTCCGACAGGGACTGGAAACACCATATATTTT.